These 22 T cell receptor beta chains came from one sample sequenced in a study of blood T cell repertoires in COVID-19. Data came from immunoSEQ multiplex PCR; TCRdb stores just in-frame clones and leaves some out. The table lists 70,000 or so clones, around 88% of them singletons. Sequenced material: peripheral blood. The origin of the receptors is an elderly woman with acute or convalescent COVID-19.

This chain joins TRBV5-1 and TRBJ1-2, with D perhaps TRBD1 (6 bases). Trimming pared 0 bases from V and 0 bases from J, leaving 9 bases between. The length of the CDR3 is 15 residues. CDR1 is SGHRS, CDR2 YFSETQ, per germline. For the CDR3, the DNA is TGCGCCAGCAGCTTGGAGGACAGAGCTAACTATGGCTACACCTTC. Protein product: CASSLEDRANYGYTF. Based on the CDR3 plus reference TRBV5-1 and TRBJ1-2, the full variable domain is KAGVTQTPRYLIKTRGQQVTLSCSPISGHRSVSWYQQTPGQGLQFLFEYFSETQRNKGNFPGRFSGRQFSNSRSEMNVSTLELGDSALYLCASSLEDRANYGYTFGSGTRLTVV.

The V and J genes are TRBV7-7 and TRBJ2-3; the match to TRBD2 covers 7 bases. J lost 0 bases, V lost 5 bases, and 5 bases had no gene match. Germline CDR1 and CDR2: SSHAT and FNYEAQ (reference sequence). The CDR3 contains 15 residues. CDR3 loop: CASSIGTTSTDTQYF. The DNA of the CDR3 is TGTGCCAGCAGCATCGGGACTACCAGCACAGATACGCAGTATTTT.

The CDR3 DNA follows: TGCAGCGTTGCAGGGGACGGCTACACCTTC. This codes for CSVAGDGYTF. This sequence joins TRBV29-1 and TRBJ1-2; possible D gene TRBD1, 6 bases. Trimming removed 4 bases from V and 8 bases from J, with 8 bases in between. The CDR3 consists of 10 residues. The germline CDR1 and CDR2 sequences are SQVTM and ANQGSEA.

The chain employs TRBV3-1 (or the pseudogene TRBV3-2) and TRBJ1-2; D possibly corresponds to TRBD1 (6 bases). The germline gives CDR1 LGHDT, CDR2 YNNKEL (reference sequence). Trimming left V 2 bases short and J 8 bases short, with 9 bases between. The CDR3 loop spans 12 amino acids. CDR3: CASSQTGKGYTF. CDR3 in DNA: TGTGCCAGCAGCCAAACAGGGAAAGGCTACACCTTC.

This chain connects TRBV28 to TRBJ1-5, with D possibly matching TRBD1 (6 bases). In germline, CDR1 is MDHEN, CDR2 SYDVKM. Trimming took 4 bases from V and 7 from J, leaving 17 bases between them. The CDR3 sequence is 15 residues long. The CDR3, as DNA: TGTGCCAGCAGTTCGGGGTTACAGGGCGTGCAGCCCCAGCATTTT. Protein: CASSSGLQGVQPQHF. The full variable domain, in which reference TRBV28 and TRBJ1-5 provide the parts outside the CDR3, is DVKVTQSSRYLVKRTGEKVFLECVQDMDHENMFWYRQDPGLGLRLIYFSYDVKMKEKGDIPEGYSVSREKKERFSLILESASTNQTSMYLCASSSGLQGVQPQHFGDGTRLSIL.

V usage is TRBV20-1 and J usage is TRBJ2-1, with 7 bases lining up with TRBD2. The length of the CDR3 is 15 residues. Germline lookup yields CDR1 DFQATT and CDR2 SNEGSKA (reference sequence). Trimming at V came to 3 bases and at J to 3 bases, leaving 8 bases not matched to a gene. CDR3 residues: CSASSGGRVYNEQFF. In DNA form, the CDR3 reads TGCAGTGCTAGTTCTGGAGGGAGGGTCTACAATGAGCAGTTCTTC.

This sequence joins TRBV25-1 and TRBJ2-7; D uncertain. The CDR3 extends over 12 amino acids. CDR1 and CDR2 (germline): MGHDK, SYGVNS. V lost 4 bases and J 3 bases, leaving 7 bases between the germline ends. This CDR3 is CASSGHLYEQYF. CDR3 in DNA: TGTGCCAGCAGTGGGCACCTCTACGAGCAGTACTTC.

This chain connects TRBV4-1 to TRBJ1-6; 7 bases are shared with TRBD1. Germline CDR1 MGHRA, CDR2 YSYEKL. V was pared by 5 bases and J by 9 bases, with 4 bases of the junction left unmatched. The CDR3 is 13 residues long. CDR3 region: CASSDRVTSPLHF. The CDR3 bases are TGCGCCAGCAGCGACAGGGTTACTTCACCCCTCCACTTT.

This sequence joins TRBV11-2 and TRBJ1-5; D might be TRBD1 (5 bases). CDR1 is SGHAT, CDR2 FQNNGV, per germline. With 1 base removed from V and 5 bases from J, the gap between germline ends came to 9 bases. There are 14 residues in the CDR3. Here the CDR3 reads CASSLVGPHQPQHF. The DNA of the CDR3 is TGTGCCAGCAGCTTAGTGGGGCCACATCAGCCCCAGCATTTT.

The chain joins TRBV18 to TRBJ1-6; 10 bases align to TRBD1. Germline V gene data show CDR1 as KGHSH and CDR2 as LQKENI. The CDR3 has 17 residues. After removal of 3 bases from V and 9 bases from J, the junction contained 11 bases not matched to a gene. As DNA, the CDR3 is TGTGCCAGCTCACCGACCGTTCCGGGACAGGGGAGTTCACCCCTCCACTTT. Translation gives CASSPTVPGQGSSPLHF.

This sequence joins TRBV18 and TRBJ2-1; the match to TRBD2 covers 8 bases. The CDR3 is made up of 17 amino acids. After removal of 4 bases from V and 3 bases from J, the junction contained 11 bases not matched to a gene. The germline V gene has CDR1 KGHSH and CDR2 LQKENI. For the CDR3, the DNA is TGTGCCAGCTCACTGCACGGGGGGGCGGGGAACTACAATGAGCAGTTCTTC. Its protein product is CASSLHGGAGNYNEQFF.

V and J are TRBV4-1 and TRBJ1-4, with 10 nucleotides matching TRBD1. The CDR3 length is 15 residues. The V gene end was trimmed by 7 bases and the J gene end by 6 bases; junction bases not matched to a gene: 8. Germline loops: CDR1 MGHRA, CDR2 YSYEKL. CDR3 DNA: TGCGCCAGCAAAAATCGCGGGACAGGGGATGAAAAACTGTTTTTT. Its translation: CASKNRGTGDEKLFF.

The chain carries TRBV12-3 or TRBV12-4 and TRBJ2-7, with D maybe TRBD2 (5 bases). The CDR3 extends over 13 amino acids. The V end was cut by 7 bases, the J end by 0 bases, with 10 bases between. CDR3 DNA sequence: TGTGCCAGCACCTATACTAGCTCCTACGAGCAGTACTTC. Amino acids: CASTYTSSYEQYF.

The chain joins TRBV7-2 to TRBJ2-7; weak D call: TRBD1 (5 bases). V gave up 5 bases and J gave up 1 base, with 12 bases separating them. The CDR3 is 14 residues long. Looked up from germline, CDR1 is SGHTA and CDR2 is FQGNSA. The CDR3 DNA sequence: TGTGCCAGCAGCGCCAATTCAGGGTCCTACGAGCAGTACTTC. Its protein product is CASSANSGSYEQYF. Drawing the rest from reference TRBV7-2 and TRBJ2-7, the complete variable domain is GAGVSQSPSNKVTEKGKDVELRCDPISGHTALYWYRQSLGQGLEFLIYFQGNSAPDKSGLPSDRFSAERTGGSVSTLTIQRTQQEDSAVYLCASSANSGSYEQYFGPGTRLTVT.

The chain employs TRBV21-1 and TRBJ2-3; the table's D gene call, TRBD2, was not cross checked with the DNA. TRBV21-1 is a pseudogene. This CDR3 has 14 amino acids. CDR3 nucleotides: TGTGCCAGCAGCAAAAGCCTAGCGGGGGATACGCAGTATTTT. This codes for CASSKSLAGDTQYF.

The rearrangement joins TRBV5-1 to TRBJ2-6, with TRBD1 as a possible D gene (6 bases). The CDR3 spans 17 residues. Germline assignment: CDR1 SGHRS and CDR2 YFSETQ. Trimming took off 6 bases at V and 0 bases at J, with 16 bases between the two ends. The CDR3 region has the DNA TGCGCCAGCAAGTTAGACAGGATAGGCTCTGGGGCCAACGTCCTGACTTTC. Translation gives CASKLDRIGSGANVLTF.

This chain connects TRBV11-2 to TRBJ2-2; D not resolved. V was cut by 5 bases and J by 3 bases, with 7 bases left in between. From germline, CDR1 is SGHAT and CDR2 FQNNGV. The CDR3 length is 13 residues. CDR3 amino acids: CASSITDTGELFF. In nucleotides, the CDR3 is TGTGCCAGCAGCATAACGGACACCGGGGAGCTGTTTTTT. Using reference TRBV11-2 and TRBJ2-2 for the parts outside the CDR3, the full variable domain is EAGVAQSPRYKIIEKRQSVAFWCNPISGHATLYWYQQILGQGPKLLIQFQNNGVVDDSQLPKDRFSAERLKGVDSTLKIQPAKLEDSAVYLCASSITDTGELFFGEGSRLTVL.

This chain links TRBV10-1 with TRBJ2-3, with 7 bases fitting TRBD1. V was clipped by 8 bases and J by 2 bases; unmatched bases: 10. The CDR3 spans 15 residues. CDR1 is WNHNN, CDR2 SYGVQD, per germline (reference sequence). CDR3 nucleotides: TGCGCCAGCCTCCAGGCTGACAGGGTCACAGATACGCAGTATTTT. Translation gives CASLQADRVTDTQYF.

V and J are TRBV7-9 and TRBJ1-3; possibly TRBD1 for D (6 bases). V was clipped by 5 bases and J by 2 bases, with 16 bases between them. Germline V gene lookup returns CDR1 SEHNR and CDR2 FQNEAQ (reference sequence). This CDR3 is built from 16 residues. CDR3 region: CASSLRTASPGNTIYF. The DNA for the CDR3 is TGTGCCAGCAGCCTACGGACAGCATCTCCTGGAAACACCATATATTTT. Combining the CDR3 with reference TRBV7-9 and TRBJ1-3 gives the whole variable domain DTGVSQNPRHKITKRGQNVTFRCDPISEHNRLYWYRQTLGQGPEFLTYFQNEAQLEKSRLLSDRFSAERPKGSFSTLEIQRTEQGDSAMYLCASSLRTASPGNTIYFGEGSWLTVV.

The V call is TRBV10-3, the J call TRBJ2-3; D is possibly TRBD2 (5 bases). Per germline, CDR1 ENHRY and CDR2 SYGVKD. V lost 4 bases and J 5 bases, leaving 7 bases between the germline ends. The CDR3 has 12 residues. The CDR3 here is CAISGRGDTQYF. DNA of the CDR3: TGTGCCATCAGTGGTCGGGGAGATACGCAGTATTTT.

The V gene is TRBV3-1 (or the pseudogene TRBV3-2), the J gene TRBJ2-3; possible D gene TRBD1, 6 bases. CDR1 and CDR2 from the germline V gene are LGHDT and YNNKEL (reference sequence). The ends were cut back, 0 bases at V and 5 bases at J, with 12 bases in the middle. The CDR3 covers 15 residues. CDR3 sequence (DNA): TGTGCCAGCAGCCAAGACCTGGGGGCGAGAGATACGCAGTATTTT. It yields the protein CASSQDLGARDTQYF.

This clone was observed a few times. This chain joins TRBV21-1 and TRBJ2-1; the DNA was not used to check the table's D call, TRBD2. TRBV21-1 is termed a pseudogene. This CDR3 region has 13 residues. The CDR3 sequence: CARVVLENNEQFF. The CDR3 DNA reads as TGTGCCAGAGTGGTTTTAGAGAACAATGAGCAGTTCTTC.